Here is one T cell receptor (beta chain) with its context. The antigen is undetermined. The data belong to a study of post-analysis software for immune sequencing data. Study background: Both relapsing-remitting and secondary progressive multiple sclerosis featured among the disease courses, as did progressive-relapsing multiple sclerosis. Notes on the study in general: Significantly lower normalized Chao1 diversity was found in patients with multiple sclerosis relative to controls. Under F measure analysis, samples from one preparation batch co-clustered strongly. Five TRBV segments were significantly more frequent in patients than in controls. TRBV5-6, TRBV5-1 and TRBV20-1 were among these segments.

V gave up 6 bases and J gave up 3 bases, with 12 bases separating them. CDR1 SQVTM and CDR2 ANQGSEA come from the germline V gene. The CDR3 extends over 13 amino acids. cDNA libraries of TCR beta carried unique molecular identifiers. A population of roughly 0.9 to 11 million T cells gave rise to about 500,000 cDNA molecules. TCRdb independently ran MiXCR on the PCR reads; one entry per CDR3 protein. This sample has a few hundred thousand distinct CDR3 sequences, with nearly 45% found just once. The J gene is TRBJ2-1, the V gene TRBV29-1, with D unclear. The sequenced material came from blood. The sequence was collected from a girl aged 10-17 years with multiple sclerosis. For the CDR3, the DNA is TGCAGCGTCCGGAACACCCACTACAATGAGCAGTTCTTC. Its translation is CSVRNTHYNEQFF.